The subject of this entry is one T cell receptor (beta chain). Its matching antigen is unknown. These data come from a study of cytomegalovirus exposure and HLA in healthy donors. Study overall: The roughly 120 million unique TCR beta sequences, from some 170 million T cells, were found by an earlier analysis.

CDR1 is PRHDT, CDR2 FYEKMQ, per germline (reference sequence). The CDR3 sequence is 13 residues long. Between the trimmed V and J ends, which lost 4 bases and 7 bases, there was a span of 13 bases. The PCR had 60 Vbeta and 13 Jbeta primers. Clones were read by immunoSEQ multiplex PCR, and TCRdb kept only the in-frame ones, dropping some. This table has about 120,000 clones, 80% to 85% appearing once. Study-level points and caveats: Per published accounts, TCR beta sequences correctly predicted the HLA-A and HLA-B alleles of most subjects. Researchers reported from a later analysis that most CMV-associated TCR beta chains appeared HLA-restricted.

The sequence was collected from a woman between 35 and 50 years old in good health and CMV-seronegative. The rearrangement uses TRBV13 and TRBJ1-2, with D unresolved. Specimen: PBMCs. The DNA for the CDR3 is TGTGCCAGCAGCTGGGGAGAAGATAGTGGCTACACCTTC. Translation gives CASSWGEDSGYTF.